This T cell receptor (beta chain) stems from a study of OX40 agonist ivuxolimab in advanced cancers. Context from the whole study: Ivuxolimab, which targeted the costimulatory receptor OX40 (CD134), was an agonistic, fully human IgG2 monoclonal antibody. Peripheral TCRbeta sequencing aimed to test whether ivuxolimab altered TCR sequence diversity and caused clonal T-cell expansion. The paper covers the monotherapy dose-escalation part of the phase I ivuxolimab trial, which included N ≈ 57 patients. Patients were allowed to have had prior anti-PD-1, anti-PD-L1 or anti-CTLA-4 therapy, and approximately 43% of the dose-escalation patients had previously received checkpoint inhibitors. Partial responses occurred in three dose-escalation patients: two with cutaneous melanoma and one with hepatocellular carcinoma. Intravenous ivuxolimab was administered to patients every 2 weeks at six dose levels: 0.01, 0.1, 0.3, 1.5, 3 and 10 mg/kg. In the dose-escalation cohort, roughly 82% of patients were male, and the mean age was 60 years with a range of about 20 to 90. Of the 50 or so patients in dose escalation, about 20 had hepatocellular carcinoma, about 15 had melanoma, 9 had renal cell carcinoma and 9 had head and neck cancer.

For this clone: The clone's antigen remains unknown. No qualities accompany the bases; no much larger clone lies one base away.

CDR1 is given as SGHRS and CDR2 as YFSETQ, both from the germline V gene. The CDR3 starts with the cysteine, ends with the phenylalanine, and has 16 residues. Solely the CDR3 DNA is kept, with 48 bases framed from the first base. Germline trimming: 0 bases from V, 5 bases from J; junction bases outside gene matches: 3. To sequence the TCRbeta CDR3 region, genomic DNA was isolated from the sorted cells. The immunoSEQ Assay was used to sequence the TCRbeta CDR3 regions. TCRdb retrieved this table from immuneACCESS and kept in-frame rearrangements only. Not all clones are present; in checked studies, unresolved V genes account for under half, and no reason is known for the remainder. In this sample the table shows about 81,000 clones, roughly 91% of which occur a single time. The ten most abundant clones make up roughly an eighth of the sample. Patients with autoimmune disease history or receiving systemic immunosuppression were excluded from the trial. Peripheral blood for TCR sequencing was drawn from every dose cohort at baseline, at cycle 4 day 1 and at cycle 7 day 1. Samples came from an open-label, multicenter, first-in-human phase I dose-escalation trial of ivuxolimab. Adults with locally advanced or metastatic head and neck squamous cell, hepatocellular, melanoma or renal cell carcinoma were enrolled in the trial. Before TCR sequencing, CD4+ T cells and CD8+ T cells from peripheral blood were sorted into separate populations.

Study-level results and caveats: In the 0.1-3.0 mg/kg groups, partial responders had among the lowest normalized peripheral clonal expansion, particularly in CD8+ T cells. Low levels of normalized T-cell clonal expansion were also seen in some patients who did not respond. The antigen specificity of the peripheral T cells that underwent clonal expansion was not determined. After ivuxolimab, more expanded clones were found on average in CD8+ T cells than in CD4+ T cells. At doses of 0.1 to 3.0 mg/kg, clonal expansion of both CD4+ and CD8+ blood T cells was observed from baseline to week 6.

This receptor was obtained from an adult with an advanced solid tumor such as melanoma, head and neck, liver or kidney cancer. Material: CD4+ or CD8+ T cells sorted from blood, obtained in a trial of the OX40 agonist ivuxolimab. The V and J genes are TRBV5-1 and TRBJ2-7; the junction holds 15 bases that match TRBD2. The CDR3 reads CASSLVGTSGRNEQYF. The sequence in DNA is TGCGCCAGCAGCTTGGTAGGGACTAGCGGGAGGAACGAGCAGTACTTC.